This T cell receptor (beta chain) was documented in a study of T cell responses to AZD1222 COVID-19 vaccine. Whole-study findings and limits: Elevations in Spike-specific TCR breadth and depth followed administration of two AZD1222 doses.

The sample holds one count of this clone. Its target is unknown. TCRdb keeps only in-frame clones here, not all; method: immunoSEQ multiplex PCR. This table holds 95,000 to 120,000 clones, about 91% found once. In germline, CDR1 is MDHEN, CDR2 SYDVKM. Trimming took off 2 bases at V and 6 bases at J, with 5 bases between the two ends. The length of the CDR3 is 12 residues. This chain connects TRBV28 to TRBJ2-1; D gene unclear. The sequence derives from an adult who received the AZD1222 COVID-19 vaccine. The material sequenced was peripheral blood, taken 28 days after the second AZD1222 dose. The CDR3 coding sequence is TGTGCCAGCAGTTTAGCGTTCAATGAGCAGTTCTTC. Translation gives CASSLAFNEQFF.